These T cell receptor beta chains were read from a single sample in a study of cytomegalovirus exposure and HLA in healthy donors. TCRdb's table, derived via immunoSEQ multiplex PCR, lists solely in-frame clones and lacks some. The sample lists about 150,000 clones, more than 75% occurring once. Sequenced: PBMCs. These receptors were taken from a woman aged 30 to 39 in good health and CMV-seronegative. Each CDR3 is given with its conserved first and last residue. The D gene is left open where the match is weak. Where a row states a size, it is once, few, many or the class of an expanded clone; other rows omit it.

V	size	D	J	DNA	CDR3
TRBV18	-	-	TRBJ2-1	TGTGCCAGCTCACCTCAGCGGGTAGACAATGAGCAGTTCTTC	CASSPQRVDNEQFF
TRBV7-9	-	-	TRBJ2-5	TGTGCCAGCAGCTTTACAGGGACCGAAGAGACCCAGTACTTC	CASSFTGTEETQYF
TRBV19	once	TRBD2	TRBJ2-1	TGTGCCAGTAGTATCTTCGGGACTAGCGGCTACAATGAGCAGTTCTTC	CASSIFGTSGYNEQFF
TRBV19	few	TRBD2	TRBJ2-3	TGTGCCAGTTCCTACGGGGGGGCCCCAGATACGCAGTATTTT	CASSYGGAPDTQYF
TRBV2	-	TRBD1	TRBJ1-5	TGTGCCAGCCGGGACAGGAGGGTAGGGCCCCAGCATTTT	CASRDRRVGPQHF
TRBV7-2	-	-	TRBJ1-5	TGTGCCAGCAGCTTTATTAGCAATCAGCCCCAGCATTTT	CASSFISNQPQHF
TRBV5-1	-	TRBD2	TRBJ2-7	TGCGCCAGCAGGGCAGGGAGGGACTCCTACGAGCAGTACTTC	CASRAGRDSYEQYF
TRBV27	-	-	TRBJ1-2	TGTGCCAGCAGTCTTAATTATAACTATGGCTACACCTTC	CASSLNYNYGYTF
TRBV10-3	-	-	TRBJ1-5	TGTGCCATCCAGGGTTCAGGGTCGGATCAGCCCCAGCATTTT	CAIQGSGSDQPQHF
TRBV4-1	-	-	TRBJ1-6	TGCGCCAGCAGCCAAGACATAGGACAGCTCGGAGATTCACCCCTCCACTTT	CASSQDIGQLGDSPLHF
TRBV7-9	-	-	TRBJ2-7	TGTGCCAGCAGCCTACAGGCCACCTACGAGCAGTACTTC	CASSLQATYEQYF
TRBV2	-	TRBD2	TRBJ2-7	TGTGCCAGCAGTGAAGCGCGGGAGCACCTCTACGAGCAGTACTTC	CASSEAREHLYEQYF
TRBV28	-	TRBD1	TRBJ2-3	TGTGCCACCCTCGACAGGGGCTCTAGCACAGATACGCAGTATTTT	CATLDRGSSTDTQYF
TRBV7-2	once	-	TRBJ2-3	TGTGCCAGCATTTCTTTCGGGGAGGAAGATACGCAGTATTTT	CASISFGEEDTQYF
TRBV5-4	few	TRBD2	TRBJ2-5	TGCGCCAGCAGCCATGGGACTAGCGGCCAAGAGACCCAGTACTTC	CASSHGTSGQETQYF
TRBV28	-	TRBD2	TRBJ2-2	TGTGCCAGCAGTCCGGGGACTAAGAACACCGGGGAGCTGTTTTTT	CASSPGTKNTGELFF
TRBV28	-	TRBD2	TRBJ2-5	TGTGCCAGCAGTTCGACACCGGGACTAGCGGTACAAGAGACCCAGTACTTC	CASSSTPGLAVQETQYF
TRBV5-6	-	-	TRBJ2-1	TGTGCCAGCAGCTTATTGAGGAGCTCCTACAATGAGCAGTTCTTC	CASSLLRSSYNEQFF
TRBV19	-	-	TRBJ1-1	TGTGCCAGTAGTAGCTCAGGAGGGGTGAACACTGAAGCTTTCTTT	CASSSSGGVNTEAFF
TRBV7-9	-	-	TRBJ1-5	TGTGCCAGCAGCACTACAGGGCCCCTCTCTTTT	CASSTTGPLSF
TRBV6-5	few	-	TRBJ1-5	TGTGCCAGCAGTCAAGCCGTTAATCAGCCCCAGCATTTT	CASSQAVNQPQHF
TRBV6-5	-	TRBD1	TRBJ1-1	TGTGCCAGCAGCGGGACAGGCCGGGGTAGGACTGAAGCTTTCTTT	CASSGTGRGRTEAFF
TRBV5-6	-	TRBD2	TRBJ2-1	TGTGCCAGCCACCGGGGGGGGGCAAAAGGATCCTACAATGAGCAGTTCTTC	CASHRGGAKGSYNEQFF
TRBV2	-	TRBD1	TRBJ1-6	TGTGCCAGCAGTGAACAGCGACAGGGTGATTCACCCCTCCACTTT	CASSEQRQGDSPLHF
TRBV9	-	TRBD2	TRBJ2-1	TGTGCCAGCAGCCTCCCCCTAGGCCAGCGGGGGGATTCCTCCTACAATGAGCAGTTCTTC	CASSLPLGQRGDSSYNEQFF
TRBV7-2	-	-	TRBJ2-2	TGTGCCAGCAGCAATTGGGGACTCCAGGGCGGGGAGCTGTTTTTT	CASSNWGLQGGELFF
TRBV4-2	-	-	TRBJ2-2	TGTGCCAGCAGCCAAGTCAGGGAATCCGGGGAGCTGTTTTTT	CASSQVRESGELFF
TRBV27	-	-	TRBJ2-7	TGTGCCAGCAGTCTCGGGCCAGGGTACGAGCAGTACTTC	CASSLGPGYEQYF
TRBV7-3	-	-	TRBJ2-1	TGTGCCAGCAGCTTGGGCACTGCTTATGAGCAGTTCTTC	CASSLGTAYEQFF
TRBV9	-	-	TRBJ2-7	TGTGCCAGCAGCGTACGGGACTCCCCCTACGAGCAGTACTTC	CASSVRDSPYEQYF
TRBV19	-	-	TRBJ1-1	TGTGCCAGTAGTATAGATGGCAGGGGTGAAGCTTTCTTT	CASSIDGRGEAFF
TRBV7-9	-	-	TRBJ1-1	TGTGCCAGTTGCGCAGGTGGGCCTATGAACACTGAAGCTTTCTTT	CASCAGGPMNTEAFF
TRBV5-8	few	-	TRBJ2-7	TGTGCCAGCAGCCACGGAACTACACAAACCTACGAGCAGTACTTC	CASSHGTTQTYEQYF
TRBV5-6	-	TRBD1	TRBJ2-4	TGTGCCAGCAGCTTGGCCACGACAGGGAAAAACATTCAGTACTTC	CASSLATTGKNIQYF
TRBV4-2	-	TRBD1	TRBJ2-7	TGTGCCAGCAGCCAAACAGGGGTCCCCCCCTACGAGCAGTACTTC	CASSQTGVPPYEQYF
TRBV27	-	TRBD2	TRBJ2-2	TGTGCCAGCAGCCCTATGAGCGGGGGGAACTTGATTAGGGAGCTGTTTTTT	CASSPMSGGNLIRELFF
TRBV11-2	-	-	TRBJ2-5	TGTGCCAGCAGCTTAGGTGGGGGGATTCCTTACTTC	CASSLGGGIPYF
TRBV7-2	-	TRBD2	TRBJ2-7	TGTGCCAGCAGCTTAGCTGGGAGCGGGAGGAGAAGGAACTACGAGCAGTACTTC	CASSLAGSGRRRNYEQYF
TRBV28	-	-	TRBJ1-4	TGTGCCAGCAGCCACTCGACAGCAACTAATGAAAAACTGTTTTTT	CASSHSTATNEKLFF
TRBV6-8	-	-	TRBJ2-2	TGTGCCAGCAGTTACAAGGGAGACGGGGACACCGGGGAGCTGTTTTTT	CASSYKGDGDTGELFF
TRBV7-9	once	TRBD2	TRBJ2-3	TGTGCCAGCAGCTTTGGACTAGCGGGGGCCGCAGATACGCAGTATTTT	CASSFGLAGAADTQYF
TRBV9	-	-	TRBJ2-3	TGTGCCAGCAGCGCGTCGGGATTGAGCACAGATACGCAGTATTTT	CASSASGLSTDTQYF
TRBV7-3	-	-	TRBJ2-3	TGTGCCAGCAGCTTAAACGGAGCGACCTCTTTCACAGATACGCAGTATTTT	CASSLNGATSFTDTQYF
TRBV7-2	-	TRBD1	TRBJ1-1	TGTGCCAGCAGCCCTGGACAGGCGGTCACTGAAGCTTTCTTT	CASSPGQAVTEAFF
TRBV5-1	-	-	TRBJ2-2	TGCGCCAGCAGCTTCGGGTATGGCGGGGGCCGGAACACCGGGGAGCTGTTTTTT	CASSFGYGGGRNTGELFF
TRBV30	-	-	TRBJ2-3	TGTGCCTGGAGAAGACTAACTAGCACAGATACGCAGTATTTT	CAWRRLTSTDTQYF
TRBV11-3	-	TRBD2	TRBJ2-1	TGTGCCAGCAGCCCCCACTGGACTAGCGGTGAGAATGAGCAGTTCTTC	CASSPHWTSGENEQFF
TRBV27	-	TRBD2	TRBJ2-1	TGTGCCAGCGGGGGTATAGCGGGAGGTCGAAATGAGCAGTTCTTC	CASGGIAGGRNEQFF
TRBV6-5	-	-	TRBJ2-7	TGTGCCAGCAGTTACTCGCGGCAGGGAACCTACGAGCAGTACTTC	CASSYSRQGTYEQYF
TRBV4-1	-	TRBD2	TRBJ2-1	TGCGCCAGCAGCCACCTAGCGGGGGGGCGTGAGCAGTTCTTC	CASSHLAGGREQFF
TRBV15	few	TRBD2	TRBJ2-5	TGTGCCACCAGCAGAGATCCAGCGGGGGGGATCCAAGAGACCCAGTACTTC	CATSRDPAGGIQETQYF
TRBV30	-	TRBD2	TRBJ2-7	TGTGCCTGGGACGGGACTAGCCGTGAGCAGTACTTC	CAWDGTSREQYF
TRBV6-1	-	TRBD2	TRBJ2-7	TGTGCCAGCAGTGAAGGAGGTAGCGGGGGCCCTCAGTACTTC	CASSEGGSGGPQYF
TRBV7-9	-	-	TRBJ1-2	TGTTCCAGCAGCTTAGACAGCTATGGCTACACCTTC	CSSSLDSYGYTF
TRBV7-8	-	TRBD1	TRBJ1-5	TGTGCCAGCAGCATACAGGGGGCGCTTAATCAGCCCCAGCATTTT	CASSIQGALNQPQHF